What follows are 24 T cell receptor beta chains derived from one specimen sequenced in a study of identical twins. TCRdb re-analysed the 5' RACE reads in MiXCR, keeping a single row per CDR3 protein. The profile covers nearly 900,000 distinct CDR3 sequences, with about 12% appearing a single time and around 1.5% taken by the ten largest. These sequences were also reported in another study, on yellow fever vaccine responses in identical twins.

The source material was PBMCs. Receptors were obtained from a woman aged 18-29 years in good health.

In this sample, this clonotype turned up a few times. The rearrangement joins TRBV24-1 to TRBJ2-1; D is tentatively TRBD1 or TRBD2 (5 bases each). V lost 3 bases, J lost 1 base, and 15 bases lay in between. CDR3 length: 17 residues. CDR1 is KGHDR, CDR2 SFDVKD, per germline. In nucleotides, the CDR3 is TGTGCCACCAGTGATCCCGGGGCCTTAGGATCCTACAATGAGCAGTTCTTC. The encoded protein is CATSDPGALGSYNEQFF.

The chain links TRBV6-1 to TRBJ2-7, with no clear D. The CDR3 covers 13 residues. Germline CDR1 MNHNS, CDR2 SASEGT. Trimming removed 2 bases at V and 3 bases at J, with 8 bases between. The chain's CDR3 is CASSESVYYEQYV. The CDR3 DNA follows: TGTGCCAGCAGTGAATCTGTATACTACGAGCAGTACGTC.

The chain employs TRBV14 and TRBJ2-3; D is perhaps TRBD2 (5 bases). The ends were cut back, 1 base at V and 10 bases at J, with 15 bases in the middle. Germline V lookup: CDR1 SGHDN, CDR2 FVKESK. The CDR3 consists of 14 residues. This CDR3 reads CASSQGVLEVAQYF. CDR3 nucleotides: TGTGCCAGCAGCCAAGGGGTACTGGAGGTTGCGCAGTATTTT. Full variable domain (missing parts from reference TRBV14 and TRBJ2-3): EAGVTQFPSHSVIEKGQTVTLRCDPISGHDNLYWYRRVMGKEIKFLLHFVKESKQDESGMPNNRFLAERTGGTYSTLKVQPAELEDSGVYFCASSQGVLEVAQYFGPGTRLTVL.

This clonotype was observed at least ten times. This chain links TRBV7-9 with TRBJ2-2; 7 bases are shared with TRBD2. Germline values: CDR1 SEHNR, CDR2 FQNEAQ (reference sequence). This CDR3 region has 17 residues. J was trimmed by 4 bases and V by 3 bases; bases with no gene match: 11. The CDR3 nucleotides are TGTGCCAGCAGCTTTAAACGACTAGCCGCGCTCACCGGGGAGCTGTTTTTT. Protein sequence: CASSFKRLAALTGELFF.

A few counts support this clonotype. This chain links TRBV20-1 with TRBJ2-5; 9 bases match TRBD2. There are 14 residues in the CDR3. Germline CDR1 is DFQATT and CDR2 is SNEGSKA (reference sequence). Trimming removed 3 bases from V and 2 bases from J; junction bases left unmatched: 4. In nucleotides, the CDR3 is TGCAGTGCTAGGGCTAGCGGGGTGCAAGAGACCCAGTACTTC. It encodes CSARASGVQETQYF.

This clonotype was counted only a few times. The V gene is TRBV3-1, the J gene TRBJ1-1; 9 nucleotides agree with TRBD1. The J segment lost 4 bases and the V segment lost 3 bases, leaving 3 bases of the junction unmatched. The germline gives CDR1 LGHDT, CDR2 YNNKEL (reference sequence). The CDR3 spans 14 residues. The CDR3 DNA reads as TGTGCCAGCAGCCAGACAGGGGGGACCACTGAAGCTTTCTTT. Protein sequence: CASSQTGGTTEAFF.

This clonotype was counted only a few times. V gene TRBV29-1 combines with J gene TRBJ2-5, with D possibly being TRBD1 (5 bases). V shed 4 bases and J shed 4 bases, with 10 bases lying between them. CDR3 size: 12 residues. Germline V gives CDR1 SQVTM, CDR2 ANQGSEA. The chain's CDR3 is CSVGSGAETQYF. The CDR3 DNA sequence: TGCAGCGTTGGGTCTGGGGCAGAGACCCAGTACTTC.

The rearrangement uses TRBV6-1 and TRBJ2-1; 11 bases fit TRBD2. The V and J ends lost 5 bases and 10 bases, in that order; junction bases with no gene match: 7. This CDR3 has 14 amino acids. The V gene's germline CDR1 is MNHNS and CDR2 SASEGT. DNA of the CDR3: TGTGCCAGCAGTCGACTAGCGGGGTTCAAGGAGCAGTTCTTC. Protein: CASSRLAGFKEQFF.

The rearrangement links TRBV4-1 to TRBJ2-7; no firm D call. Germline CDR1 and CDR2: MGHRA and YSYEKL. There are 14 residues in the CDR3. Trimming left V 5 bases short and J 6 bases short, with 17 bases between. The CDR3 nucleotides are TGCGCCAGCAGCTTTGGACCCGAACGGATCGAGCAGTACTTC. This sequence encodes CASSFGPERIEQYF.

The rearrangement joins TRBV2 to TRBJ2-6; D is uncertain. The germline V gene encodes CDR1 SNHLY and CDR2 FYNNEI. Trimming stripped 6 bases from V and 0 bases from J, with 9 bases between. This CDR3 spans 15 amino acids. The CDR3 region is CASSAPHSGANVLTF. Written as DNA, the CDR3 is TGTGCCAGCAGCGCGCCCCACTCTGGGGCCAACGTCCTGACTTTC. Filled out from reference TRBV2 and TRBJ2-6, the complete variable domain reads EPEVTQTPSHQVTQMGQEVILRCVPISNHLYFYWYRQILGQKVEFLVSFYNNEISEKSEIFDDQFSVERPDGSNFTLKIRSTKLEDSAMYFCASSAPHSGANVLTFGAGSRLTVL.

The chain employs TRBV28 and TRBJ2-1, with TRBD2 as a possible D gene (5 bases). Trimming left V 5 bases short and J 6 bases short, with 14 bases between. Germline loops: CDR1 MDHEN, CDR2 SYDVKM. The CDR3 extends over 14 amino acids. CDR3 sequence (DNA): TGTGCCAGCAGTCCAAACAGAGGGAGCAATGAGCAGTTCTTC. Translating gives CASSPNRGSNEQFF.

In this sample, this clonotype turned up many times. The chain uses TRBV4-1 and TRBJ2-3; 9 nucleotides line up with TRBD1. This CDR3 is built from 16 residues. The germline V gene encodes CDR1 MGHRA and CDR2 YSYEKL. V lost 0 bases, J lost 4 bases, and 5 bases stayed unmatched. CDR3 sequence reads: CASSQDWTGEADTQYF. The CDR3 region has the DNA TGCGCCAGCAGCCAAGACTGGACAGGGGAGGCAGATACGCAGTATTTT.

This clonotype was observed a handful of times. The chain combines TRBV10-3 with TRBJ2-1; D gene uncertain. Trimming took 0 bases from V and 5 from J, leaving 11 bases between them. The CDR3 is 15 residues long. Germline V gives CDR1 ENHRY, CDR2 SYGVKD. The CDR3 loop reads CAISESSLANNEQFF. Here the CDR3 DNA reads TGTGCCATCAGTGAGTCGTCTCTGGCTAACAATGAGCAGTTCTTC.

The V and J genes are TRBV7-9 and TRBJ1-1; possible D gene TRBD1, 5 bases. CDR3 size: 14 residues. Germline CDR1 and CDR2: SEHNR and FQNEAQ (reference sequence). Trimming took 5 bases from V and 6 from J, leaving 16 bases between them. The CDR3 DNA follows: TGTGCCAGCAGCCCCAGGGCATATCAGGCTGAAGCTTTCTTT. Encoded protein: CASSPRAYQAEAFF.

The rearrangement links TRBV7-2 to TRBJ2-1; no reliable D call. The length of the CDR3 is 12 residues. V lost 5 bases, J lost 8 bases, and 10 bases lay in between. The germline CDR1 and CDR2 sequences are SGHTA and FQGNSA. In nucleotides, the CDR3 is TGTGCCAGCAGCCTATGGGCCGATGAGCAGTTCTTC. Translated: CASSLWADEQFF.

This clonotype was counted only a few times. CDR3 in amino acids: CASSIGRGTSLGANVLTF. The CDR3, as DNA: TGTGCCAGTAGTATTGGTAGGGGGACAAGCCTGGGGGCCAACGTCCTGACTTTC. The chain carries TRBV19 and TRBJ2-6; TRBD1 might be the D (6 bases). The CDR3 has 18 amino acids. Deletions cut 3 bases from V and 4 bases from J, with 19 bases between. Germline V lookup: CDR1 LNHDA, CDR2 SQIVND (reference sequence).

J is TRBJ2-7 and V is TRBV28, with 7 bases matching TRBD1. The trim removed 4 bases at V and 6 bases at J, leaving 9 bases unmatched. Germline V lookup: CDR1 MDHEN, CDR2 SYDVKM. The CDR3 sequence is 14 residues long. This CDR3 reads CASSSSGTVVEQYV. DNA of the CDR3: TGTGCCAGCAGTTCCTCAGGGACAGTTGTCGAGCAGTACGTC.

This clonotype has a handful of counts. A much larger clone differs from this one at a single base, so this may be a read error. J is TRBJ2-2 and V is TRBV5-1; D not resolved. CDR1 is SGHRS and CDR2 is YFSETQ in the germline V gene. This CDR3 is built from 15 residues. V shed 0 bases and J shed 3 bases, with 9 bases lying between them. The CDR3 here is CASSLDSPYTGELFF. The CDR3 coding sequence is TGCGCCAGCAGCTTGGACAGCCCGTACACCGGGGAGCTGTTTTTT.

This clonotype showed up many times. The V and J genes are TRBV5-1 and TRBJ2-1; 9 bases map to TRBD2. The V and J ends lost 4 bases and 7 bases, in that order; junction bases with no gene match: 12. In germline, CDR1 is SGHRS, CDR2 YFSETQ. This CDR3 has 16 residues. The CDR3 region is CASSPALAGDLNEQFF. The CDR3 DNA reads as TGCGCCAGCAGCCCCGCCTTAGCGGGAGACTTAAATGAGCAGTTCTTC.

The table lists this clonotype with a few counts. CDR3 sequence (DNA): TGTGCCAGCAGCGTAACCCCGCAGGGAGAACTGTTTTTT. It is translated as CASSVTPQGELFF. V usage is TRBV9 and J usage is TRBJ1-4, with D perhaps TRBD1 (5 bases). The V end lost 1 base, the J end lost 12 bases, and 13 bases lay between the germline ends. This CDR3 spans 13 amino acids. Germline V lookup: CDR1 SGDLS, CDR2 YYNGEE.

This clonotype was found a few times. This chain links TRBV24-1 with TRBJ2-5; TRBD2 matches 15 bases. The junction had 7 bases not matched to a gene; V was cut back by 4 bases and J by 8 bases. This CDR3 spans 16 amino acids. CDR1 KGHDR and CDR2 SFDVKD come from the germline V gene. CDR3 DNA sequence: TGTGCCACCAGTGACCAGGGACTAGCGGGAGGAGGTACCCAGTACTTC. As protein: CATSDQGLAGGGTQYF.

A few counts support this clonotype. V and J are TRBV12-3 or TRBV12-4 and TRBJ2-1, with D tentatively TRBD2 (6 bases). Trimming removed 1 base at V and 10 bases at J, with 11 bases between. The CDR3 length is 13 residues. CDR3 amino acids: CASSLEAGGEQFF. CDR3 nucleotide sequence: TGTGCCAGCAGTTTAGAGGCTGGAGGGGAGCAGTTCTTC.

This clonotype was counted at least ten times. V and J are TRBV6-5 and TRBJ1-5; tentative D call: TRBD1 (5 bases). V gave up 2 bases and J gave up 3 bases, with 11 bases separating them. This CDR3 has 15 amino acids. Per germline, CDR1 MNHEY and CDR2 SVGAGI. The CDR3 DNA reads TGTGCCAGCAGTTACGAGGGACGGAACAATCAGCCCCAGCATTTT. The encoded protein is CASSYEGRNNQPQHF.

This clonotype has only a few counts. The gene calls are TRBV6-1 and TRBJ2-7, with D perhaps given as TRBD1 or TRBD2 (5 bases each). This CDR3 has 17 amino acids. Germline V gene sequence: CDR1 MNHNS, CDR2 SASEGT. Deletions cut 6 bases from V and 3 bases from J, with 24 bases between. The DNA for the CDR3 is TGTGCCAGCAGCCTTATGGGGGTTCAGGGTTCCAACTACGAGCAGTACTTC. It translates to CASSLMGVQGSNYEQYF.